The present T cell receptor (beta chain) was sequenced within a study of blood T cell repertoires in COVID-19. About the research overall: The origin of the acute and convalescent COVID-19 samples was the United States, Italy and Spain. T cells, B-cell-depleted T cells, or PBMCs provided the cDNA or gDNA that served as material.

With 9 bases removed from V and 0 bases from J, the gap between germline ends came to 35 bases. CDR3 length: 22 residues. CDR1 and CDR2 (germline): KGHDR, SFDVKD. In the original workflow: Reference gene primer amplification gave nucleated cell count estimates. Some clones are missing from TCRdb's copy, which holds only in-frame ones; the method was immunoSEQ multiplex PCR. V, J and clone size reflect that table, while D and trimming were determined from the DNA. The sample holds about 210,000 clones, roughly four fifths seen once. This clone has a single count. This TCR came from a woman aged 35 to 49 with acute or convalescent COVID-19. What was sequenced was peripheral blood. This chain links TRBV24-1 with TRBJ1-3; tentative D call: TRBD1 (6 bases). CDR3 protein: CATLPSRAFSGQRKDSGNTIYF. DNA of the CDR3: TGTGCCACCCTACCTTCGAGGGCGTTTTCGGGACAACGAAAAGACTCTGGAAACACCATATATTTT.